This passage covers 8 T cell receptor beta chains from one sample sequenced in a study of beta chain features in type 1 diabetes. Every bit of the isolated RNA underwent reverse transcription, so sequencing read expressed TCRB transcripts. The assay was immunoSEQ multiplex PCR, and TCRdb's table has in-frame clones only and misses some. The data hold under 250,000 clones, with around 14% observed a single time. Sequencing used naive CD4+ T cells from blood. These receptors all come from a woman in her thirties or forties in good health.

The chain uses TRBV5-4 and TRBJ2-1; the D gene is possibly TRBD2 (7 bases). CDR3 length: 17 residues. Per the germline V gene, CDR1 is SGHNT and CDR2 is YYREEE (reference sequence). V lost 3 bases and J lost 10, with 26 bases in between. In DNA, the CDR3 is TGTGCCAGCAGCTCACCGACGCGGGGGCCGGGGAGGGAGGAGCAGTTCTTC. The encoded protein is CASSSPTRGPGREEQFF.

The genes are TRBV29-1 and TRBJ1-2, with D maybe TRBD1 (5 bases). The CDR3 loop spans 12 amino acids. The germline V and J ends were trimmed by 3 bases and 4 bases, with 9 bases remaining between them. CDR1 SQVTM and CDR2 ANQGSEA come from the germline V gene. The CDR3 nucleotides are TGCAGCGTTGAGGGAGGGGCCTATGGCTACACCTTC. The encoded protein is CSVEGGAYGYTF. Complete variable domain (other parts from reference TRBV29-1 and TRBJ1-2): SAVISQKPSRDICQRGTSLTIQCQVDSQVTMMFWYRQQPGQSLTLIATANQGSEATYESGFVIDKFPISRPNLTFSTLTVSNMSPEDSSIYLCSVEGGAYGYTFGSGTRLTVV.

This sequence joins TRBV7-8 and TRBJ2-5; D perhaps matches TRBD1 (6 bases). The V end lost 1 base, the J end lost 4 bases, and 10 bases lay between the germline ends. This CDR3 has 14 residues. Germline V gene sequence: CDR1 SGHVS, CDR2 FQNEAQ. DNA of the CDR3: TGTGCCAGCAGCTTAGTCCAGGGGCTAGAGACCCAGTACTTC. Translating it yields CASSLVQGLETQYF.

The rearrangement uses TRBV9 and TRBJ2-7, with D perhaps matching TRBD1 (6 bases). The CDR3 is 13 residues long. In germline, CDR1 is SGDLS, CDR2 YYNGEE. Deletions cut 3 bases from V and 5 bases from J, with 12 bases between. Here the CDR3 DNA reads TGTGCCAGCAGCGCGACATCAGGGGACGAGCAGTACTTC. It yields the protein CASSATSGDEQYF.

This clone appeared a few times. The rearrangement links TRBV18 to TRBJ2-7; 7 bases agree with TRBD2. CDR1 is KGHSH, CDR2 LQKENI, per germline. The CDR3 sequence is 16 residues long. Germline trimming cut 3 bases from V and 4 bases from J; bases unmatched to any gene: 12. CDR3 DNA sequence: TGTGCCAGCTCACCCCCGTGGGAGCGGGGCACTTACGAGCAGTACTTC. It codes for CASSPPWERGTYEQYF.

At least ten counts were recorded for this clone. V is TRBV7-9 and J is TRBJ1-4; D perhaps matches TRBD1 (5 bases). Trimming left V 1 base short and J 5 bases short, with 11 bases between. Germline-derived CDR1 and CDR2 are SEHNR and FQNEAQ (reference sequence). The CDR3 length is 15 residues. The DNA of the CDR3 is TGTGCCAGCAGCTTAGAGGCAGGGCGGAATGAAAAACTGTTTTTT. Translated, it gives CASSLEAGRNEKLFF. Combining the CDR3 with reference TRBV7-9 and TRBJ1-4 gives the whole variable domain DTGVSQNPRHKITKRGQNVTFRCDPISEHNRLYWYRQTLGQGPEFLTYFQNEAQLEKSRLLSDRFSAERPKGSFSTLEIQRTEQGDSAMYLCASSLEAGRNEKLFFGSGTQLSVL.

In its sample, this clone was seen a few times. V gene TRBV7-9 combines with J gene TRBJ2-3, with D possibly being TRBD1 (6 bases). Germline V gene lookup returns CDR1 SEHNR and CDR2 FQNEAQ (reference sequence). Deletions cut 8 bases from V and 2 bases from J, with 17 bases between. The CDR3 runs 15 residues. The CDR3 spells CASSRRGGHTDTQYF. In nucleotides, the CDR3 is TGTGCCAGCTCGAGGCGTGGGGGCCACACAGATACGCAGTATTTT. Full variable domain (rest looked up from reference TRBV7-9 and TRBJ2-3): DTGVSQNPRHKITKRGQNVTFRCDPISEHNRLYWYRQTLGQGPEFLTYFQNEAQLEKSRLLSDRFSAERPKGSFSTLEIQRTEQGDSAMYLCASSRRGGHTDTQYFGPGTRLTVL.

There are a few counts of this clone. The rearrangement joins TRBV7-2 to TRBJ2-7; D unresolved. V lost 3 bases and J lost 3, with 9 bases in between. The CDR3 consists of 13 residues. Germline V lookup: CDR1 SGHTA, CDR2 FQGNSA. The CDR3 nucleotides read TGTGCCAGCAGCTTTCAAACCTACTACGAGCAGTACTTC. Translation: CASSFQTYYEQYF.